One sample yielded the 13 T cell receptor beta chains listed below, sequenced in a study of regulatory T cells in long-lasting Graves disease. Construction of TCR beta libraries relied on iRepertoire HTBI primers and on Arm-PCR targeting CDR3 regions. TCRdb reprocessed the multiplex PCR reads via MiXCR and lists one record per CDR3 protein. Of 380,000 or so distinct CDR3 sequences detected, under 20% appear once; the ten largest clones hold 20% to 25%. Time point specified: newly diagnosed GD, antithyroid drugs for less than 3 months. The TCR library was made from RNA extracted from PBMCs. These data were also reused for a study on T cells in Graves' hyperthyroidism and ophthalmopathy.

The sample was peripheral blood mononuclear cells (PBMCs), taken at new diagnosis, from a patient treated with antithyroid drugs. Every receptor here comes from a young woman with Graves disease.

Details on this clonotype: A junction boundary mismatches the germline segment, possibly from a read error. The chain uses TRBV5-1 and TRBJ1-4, with 9 bases lining up with TRBD1. The CDR3 is 15 residues long. Germline CDR1 SGHRS, CDR2 YFSETQ. CDR3 bases: TGCGCCAGCAGCCGGGGGGGACAGGGAAATGAAAACCTGTTTTTT. Protein sequence: CASSRGGQGNENLFF.

This clonotype was picked up many times. This chain joins TRBV20-1 and TRBJ2-3, with TRBD1 matching 11 bases. The length of the CDR3 is 15 residues. Germline V gene data show CDR1 as DFQATT and CDR2 as SNEGSKA (reference sequence). V dropped 2 bases and J dropped 5; count of bases not matched to a gene: 6. The CDR3 spells CSARSVGTGGDTQYF. The DNA for the CDR3 is TGCAGTGCTAGATCCGTCGGGACAGGGGGAGATACGCAGTATTTT.

As concerns this clonotype: One end of the junction varies from germline; a read error may be responsible. The rearrangement links TRBV12-3 or TRBV12-4 to TRBJ2-2, with D perhaps TRBD2 (7 bases). The CDR3 is made up of 16 amino acids. The CDR3 bases are TGTGCCAGCAGCCCTCTCGGGGGGCGAGTCACCGGGGAGCCGTTTTTT. Its translation is CASSPLGGRVTGEPFF.

The chain recombines TRBV6-5 with TRBJ1-4, with a possible D match to TRBD1 (5 bases). The V end lost 6 bases, the J end lost 10 bases, and 21 bases lay between the germline ends. The CDR3 spans 15 residues. Germline assignment: CDR1 MNHEY and CDR2 SVGAGI. For the CDR3, the DNA is TGTGCCAGCAGGTACCCCGGGACGGGGATTGGAAAACTGTTTTTT. The encoded protein is CASRYPGTGIGKLFF.

In this sample, this clonotype turned up a few times. The chain employs TRBV5-1 and TRBJ2-2; 7 positions agree with TRBD2. The CDR3 extends over 17 amino acids. Germline CDR1 SGHRS, CDR2 YFSETQ. V lost 0 bases, J lost 8 bases, and 13 bases stayed unmatched. In DNA form, the CDR3 reads TGCGCCAGCAGCTTGGATGGCGGGAGCGGGGAGAGAGGGGAGCTGTTTTTT. Protein: CASSLDGGSGERGELFF.

V and J are TRBV20-1 and TRBJ1-4, with 8 bases that match TRBD1. The CDR3 extends over 15 amino acids. The ends lost 3 bases at V and 1 base at J; junction bases unmatched: 4. Germline assignment: CDR1 DFQATT and CDR2 SNEGSKA (reference sequence). CDR3 DNA: TGCAGTGCTAGCTCACAGGGGGGAACTAATGAAAAACTGTTTTTT. The encoded protein is CSASSQGGTNEKLFF.

This clonotype was observed at least ten times. The junction and the germline gene differ at one end; a read error may be behind it. The chain recombines TRBV24-1 with TRBJ2-2, with D unclear. Germline CDR1 and CDR2: KGHDR and SFDVKD. CDR3 length: 14 residues. CDR3 amino acids: CATREQSNTGELFF. CDR3 DNA sequence: TGTGCCACCCGTGAGCAGTCGAACACCGGGGAGCTGTTTTTT.

This clonotype showed up just a few times. This CDR3 is CASSQEQGTKNIQYF. The CDR3 nucleotides are TGTGCCAGCAGCCAAGAACAAGGGACCAAAAACATTCAGTACTTC. The chain has TRBV4-2 and TRBJ2-4; D ambiguous. Germline-derived CDR1 and CDR2 are LGHNA and YNFKEQ. Trimming stripped 0 bases from V and 2 bases from J, with 8 bases between. CDR3 length: 15 amino acids.

The gene calls are TRBV7-9 and TRBJ1-4, with D unclear. This CDR3 comprises 14 residues. Trimming removed 8 bases from V and 5 bases from J, with 15 bases in between. The germline CDR1 and CDR2 sequences are SEHNR and FQNEAQ (reference sequence). This chain's CDR3 is CASSHYSLNEKLFF. In DNA form, the CDR3 reads TGTGCCAGCTCCCACTACAGCCTCAATGAAAAACTGTTTTTT.

V usage is TRBV6-4 and J usage is TRBJ1-1, with D unclear. V was pared by 6 bases and J by 1 base, with 12 bases between. The length of the CDR3 is 14 residues. CDR1 is MRHNA and CDR2 is SNTAGT in the germline V gene. The CDR3 nucleotides are TGTGCCAGCAGCTCCCAGTCAGGGAACACTGAAGCTTTCTTT. As protein: CASSSQSGNTEAFF.

Of note for this clonotype: With a much larger clone just one base away, this may be a read error. The rearrangement links TRBV12-3 or TRBV12-4 to TRBJ2-2, with D hard to call. V lost 3 bases and J lost 5, with 4 bases in between. The CDR3 has 12 residues. CDR3 loop: CASSFWTGELFF. In DNA form, the CDR3 reads TGTGCCAGCAGTTTTTGGACCGGGGAGCTGTTTTTT.

This clonotype was observed at least ten times. The chain employs TRBV3-1 and TRBJ1-6; D gene uncertain. This CDR3 comprises 14 residues. CDR1 is LGHDT, CDR2 YNNKEL, per germline (reference sequence). The V end lost 0 bases, the J end lost 9 bases, and 9 bases lay between the germline ends. The DNA of the CDR3 is TGTGCCAGCAGCCAAGATCTTAAGGGTTCACCCCTCCACTTT. It translates to CASSQDLKGSPLHF. The variable domain in full, with the rest retrieved from reference TRBV3-1 and TRBJ1-6, is DTAVSQTPKYLVTQMGNDKSIKCEQNLGHDTMYWYKQDSKKFLKIMFSYNNKELIINETVPNRFSPKSPDKAHLNLHINSLELGDSAVYFCASSQDLKGSPLHFGNGTRLTVT.

The genes are TRBV29-1 and TRBJ2-1; the match to TRBD1 covers 7 bases. The CDR3 loop spans 13 amino acids. Germline assignment: CDR1 SQVTM and CDR2 ANQGSEA. With V trimmed by 7 bases and J by 0 bases, 3 bases remained unmatched. The CDR3 loop is CSGAGGSYNEQFF. In nucleotides, the CDR3 is TGCAGCGGCGCAGGGGGCTCCTACAATGAGCAGTTCTTC.